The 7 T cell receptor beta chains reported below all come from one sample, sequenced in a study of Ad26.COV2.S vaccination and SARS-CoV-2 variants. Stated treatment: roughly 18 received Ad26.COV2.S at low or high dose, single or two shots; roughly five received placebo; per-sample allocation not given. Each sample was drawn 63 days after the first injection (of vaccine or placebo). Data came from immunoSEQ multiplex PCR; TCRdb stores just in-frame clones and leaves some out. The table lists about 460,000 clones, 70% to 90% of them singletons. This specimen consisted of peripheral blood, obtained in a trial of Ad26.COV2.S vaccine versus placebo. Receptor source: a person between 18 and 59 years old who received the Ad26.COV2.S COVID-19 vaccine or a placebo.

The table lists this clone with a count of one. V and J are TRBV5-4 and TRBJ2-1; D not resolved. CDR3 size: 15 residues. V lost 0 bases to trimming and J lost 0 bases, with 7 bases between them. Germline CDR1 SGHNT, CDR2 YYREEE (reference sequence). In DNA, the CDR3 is TGTGCCAGCAGCTTGGCCAGCAACTCCTACAATGAGCAGTTCTTC. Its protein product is CASSLASNSYNEQFF.

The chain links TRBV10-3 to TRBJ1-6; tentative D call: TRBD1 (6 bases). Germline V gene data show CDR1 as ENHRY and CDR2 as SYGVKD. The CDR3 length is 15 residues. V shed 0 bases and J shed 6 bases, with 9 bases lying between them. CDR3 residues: CAISESGRGNSPLHF. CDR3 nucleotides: TGTGCCATCAGTGAGTCGGGCAGGGGTAATTCACCCCTCCACTTT.

The CDR3 reads CASSTREDTQYF. The CDR3, as DNA: TGTGCCAGTAGTACCAGGGAAGATACGCAGTATTTT. The chain has TRBV19 and TRBJ2-3; D might be TRBD1 (5 bases). Trimming shortened V by 4 bases and J by 5 bases, and 7 bases separated the two germline ends. CDR3 length equals 12 residues. From germline, CDR1 is LNHDA and CDR2 SQIVND (reference sequence).

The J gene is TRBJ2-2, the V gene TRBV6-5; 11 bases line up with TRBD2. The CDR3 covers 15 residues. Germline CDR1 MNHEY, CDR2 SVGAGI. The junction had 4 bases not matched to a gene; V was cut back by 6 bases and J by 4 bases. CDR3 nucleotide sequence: TGTGCCAGCAGCCAAGGACTAGCGGGCACCGGGGAGCTGTTTTTT. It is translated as CASSQGLAGTGELFF.

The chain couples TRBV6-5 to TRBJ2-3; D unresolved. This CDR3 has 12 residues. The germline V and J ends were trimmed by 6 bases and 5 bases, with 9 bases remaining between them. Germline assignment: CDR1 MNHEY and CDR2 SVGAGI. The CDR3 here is CASRPDGDTQYF. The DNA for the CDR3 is TGTGCCAGCAGGCCGGACGGAGATACGCAGTATTTT.

The CDR3 DNA follows: TGTGCCAGCAGTTACTCGAACGGTGGGAACACTGAAGCTTTCTTT. Translation gives CASSYSNGGNTEAFF. The V gene is TRBV6-5, the J gene TRBJ1-1; D gene ambiguous. CDR1 and CDR2 (germline): MNHEY, SVGAGI. The length of the CDR3 is 15 residues. V was pared by 0 bases and J by 1 base, with 9 bases between.

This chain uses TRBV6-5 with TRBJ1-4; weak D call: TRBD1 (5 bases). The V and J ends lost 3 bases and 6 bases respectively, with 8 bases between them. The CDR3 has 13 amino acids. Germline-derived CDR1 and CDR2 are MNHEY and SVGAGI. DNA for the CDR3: TGTGCCAGCAGTTATGGGACGGATGAAAAACTGTTTTTT. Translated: CASSYGTDEKLFF.